The 9 T cell receptor beta chains presented below share a single source sample, sequenced in a study of cytomegalovirus exposure and HLA in healthy donors. PCR employed 60 Vbeta and 13 Jbeta primers. Libraries were prepared by immunoSEQ multiplex PCR; TCRdb keeps only in-frame clonotypes and omits some of them. The top ten clones hold 1.4% of a sample with 210,000 or so clones, around 83% of them seen once. Sequencing was performed on PBMCs. These receptors came from a girl under 18 in good health and CMV-seronegative.

The V gene is TRBV30, the J gene TRBJ1-5; a weak D match, TRBD1 (6 bases). Deletions cut 0 bases from V and 6 bases from J, with 12 bases between. The CDR3 is 14 amino acids. CDR1 is GTSNPN and CDR2 is SVGIG in the germline V gene (reference sequence). For the CDR3, the DNA is TGTGCCTGGAGTGTCGGGCTGGGGGCTCAGCCCCAGCATTTT. Protein sequence: CAWSVGLGAQPQHF.

The J gene is TRBJ1-2, the V gene TRBV10-3; 10 nucleotides align to TRBD1. The V gene's germline CDR1 is ENHRY and CDR2 SYGVKD. The CDR3 loop spans 16 amino acids. V dropped 4 bases and J dropped 4; count of bases not matched to a gene: 9. CDR3 in amino acids: CAISVVPGQGFYGYTF. The CDR3 DNA sequence: TGTGCCATCAGTGTCGTCCCGGGACAGGGGTTCTATGGCTACACCTTC.

The chain has TRBV18 and TRBJ2-1; 9 nucleotides line up with TRBD2. V dropped 6 bases and J dropped 7; count of bases not matched to a gene: 22. Germline values: CDR1 KGHSH, CDR2 LQKENI. CDR3 length: 19 residues. CDR3 sequence reads: CASSPTRGRGLLQENEQFF. The CDR3 nucleotides read TGTGCCAGCTCCCCCACTCGCGGGAGGGGGTTGCTTCAAGAGAATGAGCAGTTCTTC.

The chain has TRBV11-2 and TRBJ1-6; the D is unclear. The V gene lost 5 bases and the J gene lost 4 bases, with 9 bases spanning the gap. Germline V gives CDR1 SGHAT, CDR2 FQNNGV. The CDR3 runs 14 residues. DNA of the CDR3: TGTGCCAGCAGCCCTGCAGGTTATAATTCACCCCTCCACTTT. It specifies CASSPAGYNSPLHF.

The chain employs TRBV5-6 and TRBJ1-1, with a weak D call TRBD1 (5 bases). CDR3 length equals 19 residues. V was clipped by 3 bases and J by 0 bases, with 24 bases between them. The germline V gene encodes CDR1 SGHDT and CDR2 YYEEEE. The CDR3 is CASSYSGAGRFTMNTEAFF. In nucleotides, the CDR3 is TGTGCCAGCAGCTACTCGGGTGCAGGGAGGTTTACGATGAACACTGAAGCTTTCTTT.

The chain couples TRBV7-9 to TRBJ2-3; 10 nucleotides align to TRBD2. Trimming at V came to 2 bases and at J to 3 bases, leaving 5 bases not matched to a gene. CDR1 and CDR2 from the germline V gene are SEHNR and FQNEAQ (reference sequence). CDR3 length: 16 residues. DNA of the CDR3: TGTGCCAGCAGCTTATTAGCGGGAGGAAGGACAGATACGCAGTATTTT. Its protein is CASSLLAGGRTDTQYF.

This chain joins TRBV7-9 and TRBJ2-5, with D unresolved. CDR3 size: 12 residues. The V gene's germline CDR1 is SEHNR and CDR2 FQNEAQ (reference sequence). The V gene lost 1 base and the J gene lost 5 bases, with 5 bases spanning the gap. The CDR3 coding sequence is TGTGCCAGCAGCTTAGTCGTTGAGACCCAGTACTTC. This encodes CASSLVVETQYF.

This clone has a handful of counts. The rearrangement joins TRBV5-6 to TRBJ2-7; 9 positions agree with TRBD1. CDR1 and CDR2 (germline): SGHDT, YYEEEE. The CDR3 spans 16 residues. V lost 0 bases, J lost 1 base, and 5 bases stayed unmatched. The CDR3 here is CASSLGMTGGSYEQYF. The CDR3 coding sequence is TGTGCCAGCAGCTTGGGGATGACAGGGGGGTCCTACGAGCAGTACTTC.

The V call is TRBV28, the J call TRBJ2-2; TRBD1 matches 11 bases. The CDR3 is made up of 15 amino acids. J lost 4 bases, V lost 5 bases, and 3 bases had no gene match. From germline, CDR1 is MDHEN and CDR2 SYDVKM. CDR3 sequence: CASSTGTGGTGELFF. Here the CDR3 DNA reads TGTGCCAGCAGTACCGGGACAGGGGGCACCGGGGAGCTGTTTTTT.